This T cell receptor beta chain appears in the sequencing data of a study of blood T cell repertoires in COVID-19. Study-wide background: The United States, Italy and Spain supplied acute and convalescent COVID-19 samples.

Study processing details: Counts of nucleated cells, estimated from reference gene primer amplification, were obtained. The table came from immunoSEQ multiplex PCR; TCRdb's copy has only in-frame clones and leaves some out. V and J calls and clone size are those listed in that table; D and trimming were worked out from the DNA. Of 160,000 or so clones in the sample, 75% to 90% are singletons; the top ten hold approximately 2.3%. V lost 5 bases to trimming and J lost 5 bases; unmatched junction nucleotides: 7. CDR1 and CDR2 from the germline V gene are LNHDA and SQIVND (reference sequence). This CDR3 has 15 amino acids.

The sample taken for sequencing was peripheral blood. This chain joins TRBV19 and TRBJ2-5, with 11 positions matching TRBD2. This TCR came from an older woman with acute or convalescent COVID-19. The CDR3 DNA is TGTGCCAGTAGTGATAGCGGGGGGGCTCGGGAGACCCAGTACTTC. Translated, it gives CASSDSGGARETQYF.